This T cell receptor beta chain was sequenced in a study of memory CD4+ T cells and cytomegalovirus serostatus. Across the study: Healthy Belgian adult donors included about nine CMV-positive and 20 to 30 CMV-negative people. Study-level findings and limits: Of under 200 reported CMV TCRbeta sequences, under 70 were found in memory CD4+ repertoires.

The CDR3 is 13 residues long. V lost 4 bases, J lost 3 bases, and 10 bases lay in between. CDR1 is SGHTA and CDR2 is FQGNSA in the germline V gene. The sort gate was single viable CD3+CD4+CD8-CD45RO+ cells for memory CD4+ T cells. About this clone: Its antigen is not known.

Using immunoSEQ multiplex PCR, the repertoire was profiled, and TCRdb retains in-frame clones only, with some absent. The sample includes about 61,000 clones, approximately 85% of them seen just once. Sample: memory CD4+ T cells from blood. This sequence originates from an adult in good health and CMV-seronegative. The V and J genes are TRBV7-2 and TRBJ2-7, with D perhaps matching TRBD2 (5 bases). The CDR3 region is CASSSPGSYEQYF. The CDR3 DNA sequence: TGTGCCAGCAGCTCCCCGGGGAGCTACGAGCAGTACTTC.